The 29 T cell receptor beta chains below were found in one sample sequenced in a study of control samples from healthy donors and cancer patients. TCRdb's copy holds only in-frame clones and misses some; the assay was immunoSEQ multiplex PCR. Of about 130,000 clones listed, 80% to 95% are singletons. Sequenced input: blood. The source is a man younger than 35 in good health.

The chain combines TRBV6-5 with TRBJ2-2, with 8 bases aligning to TRBD1. CDR1 is MNHEY and CDR2 is SVGAGI in the germline V gene. CDR3 length equals 13 residues. The CDR3 DNA is TGTGCGGTTACCGGGACAGGCTTCGGGGAGCTGTTTTTT. Translated: CAVTGTGFGELFF.

The chain recombines TRBV6-2 or TRBV6-3 with TRBJ2-1; TRBD1 aligns across 7 bases. CDR1 and CDR2 from the germline V gene are MNHEY and SVGEGT. The V segment lost 2 bases and the J segment 14 bases; nucleotides outside the gene matches: 3. The CDR3 covers 11 residues. CDR3 DNA: TGTGCCAGCAGTTACGGACAGGAGGAGTTCTTC. This encodes CASSYGQEEFF.

This clone was seen once. This chain uses TRBV24-1 with TRBJ1-2, with 8 bases aligning to TRBD1. Germline V lookup: CDR1 KGHDR, CDR2 SFDVKD. V lost 3 bases, J lost 7 bases, and 0 bases stayed unmatched. This CDR3 has 12 residues. The CDR3 is CATSDGQGGYTF. As DNA, the CDR3 is TGTGCCACCAGTGATGGACAGGGTGGCTACACCTTC.

The CDR3 bases are TGTGCCAGCAGTGTGGTGGGCAGCTCCTACAATGAGCAGTTCTTC. This codes for CASSVVGSSYNEQFF. V and J are TRBV2 and TRBJ2-1, with D uncertain. The CDR3 extends over 15 amino acids. The germline V and J ends were trimmed by 4 bases and 0 bases, with 10 bases remaining between them. Germline CDR1 SNHLY, CDR2 FYNNEI.

This clone has just one count. V is TRBV7-3 and J is TRBJ2-6; no clear D gene. Germline CDR1 SGHTA, CDR2 FQGTGA. The CDR3 sequence is 14 residues long. The V and J ends lost 2 bases and 13 bases respectively, with 15 bases between them. DNA for the CDR3: TGTGCCAGCAGCTTATTTGCAGCGCAAGGGGTCCTGACTTTC. Its translation: CASSLFAAQGVLTF.

The chain links TRBV4-1 to TRBJ2-7; 7 nucleotides align to TRBD1. J gave up 2 bases and V 1 base, and 14 bases lay outside the gene matches. The germline CDR1 and CDR2 sequences are MGHRA and YSYEKL. The CDR3 totals 18 residues. The CDR3 DNA is TGCGCCAGCAGCCAAGGGTATAGCTTTGGACAGGCGACCTACGAGCAGTACTTC. Its translation: CASSQGYSFGQATYEQYF.

The rearrangement uses TRBV2 and TRBJ2-3, with D possibly being TRBD1 (5 bases). The CDR3 runs to 14 residues. V lost 5 bases and J lost 0, with 9 bases in between. Germline V lookup: CDR1 SNHLY, CDR2 FYNNEI. This chain's CDR3 is CASSSDSSTDTQYF. DNA for the CDR3: TGTGCCAGCAGTAGCGACAGTAGCACAGATACGCAGTATTTT. The whole variable domain, filled in from reference TRBV2 and TRBJ2-3, reads EPEVTQTPSHQVTQMGQEVILRCVPISNHLYFYWYRQILGQKVEFLVSFYNNEISEKSEIFDDQFSVERPDGSNFTLKIRSTKLEDSAMYFCASSSDSSTDTQYFGPGTRLTVL.

The chain combines TRBV18 with TRBJ1-2; 8 bases are a match to TRBD1. The CDR3 sequence is 16 residues long. After removal of 0 bases from V and 3 bases from J, the junction contained 6 bases not matched to a gene. Germline-derived CDR1 and CDR2 are KGHSH and LQKENI. The CDR3 reads CASSPPDRAAYYGYTF. CDR3 nucleotide sequence: TGTGCCAGCTCACCACCGGACAGGGCAGCCTACTATGGCTACACCTTC.

The chain links TRBV29-1 to TRBJ1-2, with D unresolved. The length of the CDR3 is 10 residues. The germline V gene encodes CDR1 SQVTM and CDR2 ANQGSEA. Between the trimmed V and J ends, which lost 5 bases and 6 bases, there was a span of 7 bases. CDR3 DNA sequence: TGCAGCGTTCTAAGTAATGGCTACACCTTC. It is translated as CSVLSNGYTF. Complete variable domain (other parts from reference TRBV29-1 and TRBJ1-2): SAVISQKPSRDICQRGTSLTIQCQVDSQVTMMFWYRQQPGQSLTLIATANQGSEATYESGFVIDKFPISRPNLTFSTLTVSNMSPEDSSIYLCSVLSNGYTFGSGTRLTVV.

The V call is TRBV6-6, the J call TRBJ1-4, with 8 bases aligning to TRBD1. Germline V gene data show CDR1 as MNHNY and CDR2 as SVGAGI (reference sequence). This CDR3 has 15 residues. V was pared by 6 bases and J by 4 bases, with 7 bases of the junction left unmatched. The CDR3 reads CASSHWTGINEKLFF. As DNA, the CDR3 is TGTGCCAGCAGCCACTGGACAGGGATTAATGAAAAACTGTTTTTT.

V usage is TRBV9 and J usage is TRBJ1-1, with TRBD1 as a possible D gene (6 bases). Trimming removed 3 bases at V and 8 bases at J, with 20 bases between. This CDR3 contains 15 residues. Germline CDR1 SGDLS, CDR2 YYNGEE. CDR3 protein: CASSAADSILGEAFF. The CDR3 DNA follows: TGTGCCAGCAGCGCCGCGGACAGCATTTTGGGGGAAGCTTTCTTT.

The chain has TRBV6-2 or TRBV6-3 and TRBJ2-7, with D perhaps TRBD2 (6 bases). The CDR3 contains 16 residues. The V end was cut by 5 bases, the J end by 2 bases, with 19 bases between. Germline V lookup: CDR1 MNHEY, CDR2 SVGEGT. The CDR3 is CASSPQGASVTYEQYF. The CDR3 DNA sequence: TGTGCCAGCAGTCCGCAGGGAGCTAGCGTTACCTACGAGCAGTACTTC.

This clone appeared once. The chain uses TRBV5-5 and TRBJ2-5; 7 nucleotides align to TRBD1. Germline V gene sequence: CDR1 SGHKS, CDR2 YYEKEE (reference sequence). The CDR3 consists of 13 residues. Trimming took 4 bases from V and 5 from J; bases not matched to a gene: 5. The CDR3, as DNA: TGTGCCAGCAGCCTCCCGGGACAGGAGACCCAGTACTTC. Encoded protein: CASSLPGQETQYF.

The chain combines TRBV5-1 with TRBJ2-5; D gene uncertain. CDR1 is SGHRS, CDR2 YFSETQ, per germline. The CDR3 consists of 14 residues. The V and J ends lost 4 bases and 4 bases respectively, with 14 bases between them. CDR3 sequence (DNA): TGCGCCAGCAGCCCGAGTGGGTTGGTAGAGACCCAGTACTTC. The encoded protein is CASSPSGLVETQYF. The full variable domain, rest sourced from reference TRBV5-1 and TRBJ2-5, is KAGVTQTPRYLIKTRGQQVTLSCSPISGHRSVSWYQQTPGQGLQFLFEYFSETQRNKGNFPGRFSGRQFSNSRSEMNVSTLELGDSALYLCASSPSGLVETQYFGPGTRLLVL.

The gene calls are TRBV12-3 or TRBV12-4 and TRBJ2-5; no firm D call. Trimming removed 4 bases at V and 0 bases at J, with 6 bases between. The CDR3 runs 13 residues. CDR3 region: CASSSLYQETQYF. CDR3 bases: TGTGCCAGCAGTTCCCTGTACCAAGAGACCCAGTACTTC.

The chain is built from TRBV9 and TRBJ2-1, with 11 bases matching TRBD2. Germline-derived CDR1 and CDR2 are SGDLS and YYNGEE. V gave up 0 bases and J gave up 7 bases; unmatched junction bases: 3. This CDR3 is 15 amino acids long. CDR3 in DNA: TGTGCCAGCAGCGTAGTAGCGGGGGGGAGAAATGAGCAGTTCTTC. Its translation is CASSVVAGGRNEQFF.

The CDR3 region is CASSLPRKAFF. The DNA for the CDR3 is TGTGCCAGCAGCCTCCCAAGGAAAGCTTTCTTT. V usage is TRBV7-2 and J usage is TRBJ1-1; D remains ambiguous. Trimming removed 5 bases from V and 9 bases from J, with 10 bases in between. Germline CDR1 is SGHTA and CDR2 is FQGNSA. The CDR3 has 11 residues.

The genes are TRBV9 and TRBJ2-5; possible D gene TRBD2, 5 bases. V lost 3 bases and J 5 bases, leaving 11 bases between the germline ends. The CDR3 loop spans 13 amino acids. CDR1 SGDLS and CDR2 YYNGEE come from the germline V gene. The chain's CDR3 is CASSGREYETQYF. CDR3 DNA sequence: TGTGCCAGCAGCGGAAGGGAGTACGAGACCCAGTACTTC.

The CDR3 reads CASIGGVREQYF. CDR3 in DNA: TGTGCCAGCATTGGGGGAGTGCGCGAGCAGTACTTC. The chain couples TRBV2 to TRBJ2-7, with D perhaps being TRBD1 or TRBD2 (5 bases each). Germline V CDR1 and CDR2: SNHLY, FYNNEI. V lost 7 bases and J 6 bases, leaving 13 bases between the germline ends. The CDR3 has 12 residues.

This rearrangement joins TRBV6-4 to TRBJ1-2; the D gene is possibly TRBD1 (6 bases). This CDR3 is built from 13 residues. Germline CDR1 MRHNA, CDR2 SNTAGT. V was trimmed by 0 bases and J by 7 bases, leaving 9 bases between them. CDR3 in amino acids: CASSDSYRAGYTF. The CDR3 DNA is TGTGCCAGCAGTGACTCATACAGGGCTGGCTACACCTTC.

The chain uses TRBV10-3 and TRBJ2-3; 9 bases fit TRBD2. Germline V lookup: CDR1 ENHRY, CDR2 SYGVKD. V dropped 10 bases and J dropped 6; count of bases not matched to a gene: 17. The CDR3 length is 16 residues. CDR3 in DNA: TGTGCCACGGGGCTAGCGGGGCACACCTCCACGGATACGCAGTATTTT. Translation gives CATGLAGHTSTDTQYF.

The V and J genes are TRBV9 and TRBJ1-1, with no clear D. The germline V and J ends were trimmed by 0 bases and 3 bases, with 6 bases remaining between them. CDR1 and CDR2 (germline): SGDLS, YYNGEE. The CDR3 sequence is 13 residues long. CDR3 protein: CASSVVGYTEAFF. In nucleotides, the CDR3 is TGTGCCAGCAGCGTAGTAGGATACACTGAAGCTTTCTTT.

The chain joins TRBV9 to TRBJ2-2; D unresolved. The germline gives CDR1 SGDLS, CDR2 YYNGEE. The V and J ends lost 6 bases and 3 bases respectively, with 12 bases between them. This CDR3 is built from 14 residues. The CDR3 DNA reads as TGTGCCAGCAAGAGACGAGGCGACACCGGGGAGCTGTTTTTT. It specifies CASKRRGDTGELFF.

The V call is TRBV20-1, the J call TRBJ1-6; D might be TRBD1 (6 bases). This CDR3 has 15 amino acids. V lost 4 bases, J lost 10 bases, and 20 bases lay in between. The germline V gene encodes CDR1 DFQATT and CDR2 SNEGSKA (reference sequence). Here the CDR3 DNA reads TGCAGTGCTACTGACAGGAGCCTAATGGGGTCACCCCTCCACTTT. Its translation is CSATDRSLMGSPLHF.

The CDR3 here is CASSATGHTYEQYF. The CDR3, as DNA: TGTGCCAGCAGCGCCACCGGGCATACCTACGAGCAGTACTTC. The rearrangement links TRBV9 to TRBJ2-7; D is ambiguous. This CDR3 comprises 14 residues. Germline CDR1 is SGDLS and CDR2 is YYNGEE. Trimming shortened V by 3 bases and J by 2 bases, and 12 bases separated the two germline ends.

V and J are TRBV5-4 and TRBJ1-6; a weak D match, TRBD1 (5 bases). In germline, CDR1 is SGHNT, CDR2 YYREEE (reference sequence). This CDR3 contains 17 residues. V dropped 3 bases and J dropped 0 bases, with 13 bases sitting between them. CDR3 sequence reads: CASSSGGGNSYNSPLHF. The CDR3 coding sequence is TGTGCCAGCAGCTCCGGTGGGGGGAACTCCTATAATTCACCCCTCCACTTT.

This clone was seen once. The genes are TRBV6-2 or TRBV6-3 and TRBJ2-1; 10 bases fit TRBD2. The ends lost 2 bases at V and 4 bases at J; junction bases unmatched: 8. The germline V gene has CDR1 MNHEY and CDR2 SVGEGT. The CDR3 length is 17 residues. Here the CDR3 DNA reads TGTGCCAGCAGTTACCCAGATAGCGGGGGGTCATACAATGAGCAGTTCTTC. Its translation is CASSYPDSGGSYNEQFF.

This chain joins TRBV6-6 and TRBJ2-3; no clear D gene. V was shortened by 0 bases and J by 6 bases, with 4 bases between the two germline ends. The V gene's germline CDR1 is MNHNY and CDR2 SVGAGI (reference sequence). The CDR3 consists of 12 residues. This CDR3 is CASSYSPDTQYF. In DNA, the CDR3 is TGTGCCAGCAGTTACTCACCCGATACGCAGTATTTT.

The chain has TRBV11-2 and TRBJ2-1; 10 nucleotides align to TRBD2. This CDR3 contains 15 residues. Germline assignment: CDR1 SGHAT and CDR2 FQNNGV. Germline trimming cut 5 bases from V and 5 bases from J; bases unmatched to any gene: 6. The DNA of the CDR3 is TGTGCCAGCAGCCCCCGGACTAGCGGAAACAATGAGCAGTTCTTC. Translated, it gives CASSPRTSGNNEQFF. The variable domain in full, completed from reference TRBV11-2 and TRBJ2-1, reads EAGVAQSPRYKIIEKRQSVAFWCNPISGHATLYWYQQILGQGPKLLIQFQNNGVVDDSQLPKDRFSAERLKGVDSTLKIQPAKLEDSAVYLCASSPRTSGNNEQFFGPGTRLTVL.